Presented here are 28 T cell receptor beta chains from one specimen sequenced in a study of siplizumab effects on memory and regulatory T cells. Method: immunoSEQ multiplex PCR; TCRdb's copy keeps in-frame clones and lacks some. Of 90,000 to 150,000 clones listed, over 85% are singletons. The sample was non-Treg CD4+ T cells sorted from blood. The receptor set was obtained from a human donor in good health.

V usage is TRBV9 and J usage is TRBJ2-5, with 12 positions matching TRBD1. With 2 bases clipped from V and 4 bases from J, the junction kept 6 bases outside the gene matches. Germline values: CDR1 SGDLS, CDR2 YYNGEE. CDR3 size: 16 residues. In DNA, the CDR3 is TGTGCCAGCAGCGTGAGGGGGACAGGGGGCGCAGAGACCCAGTACTTC. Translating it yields CASSVRGTGGAETQYF.

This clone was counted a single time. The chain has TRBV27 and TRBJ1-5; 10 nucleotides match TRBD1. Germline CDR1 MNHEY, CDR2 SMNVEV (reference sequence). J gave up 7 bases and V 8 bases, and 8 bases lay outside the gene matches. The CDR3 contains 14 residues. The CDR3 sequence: CASGSGQGSQPQHF. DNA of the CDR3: TGTGCCAGCGGTTCGGGACAGGGGAGCCAGCCCCAGCATTTT.

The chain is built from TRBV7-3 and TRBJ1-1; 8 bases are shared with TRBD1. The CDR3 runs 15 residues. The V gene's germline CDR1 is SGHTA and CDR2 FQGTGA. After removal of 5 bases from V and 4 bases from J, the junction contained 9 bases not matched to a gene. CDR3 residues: CASSPRQGKVTEAFF. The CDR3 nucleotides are TGTGCCAGCAGCCCACGACAGGGGAAGGTCACTGAAGCTTTCTTT.

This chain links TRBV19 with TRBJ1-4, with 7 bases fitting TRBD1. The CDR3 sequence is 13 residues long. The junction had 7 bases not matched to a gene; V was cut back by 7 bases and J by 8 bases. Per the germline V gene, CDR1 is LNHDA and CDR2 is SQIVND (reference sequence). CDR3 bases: TGTGCCAGTACCTTCAGCAGGGGGGAAAAACTGTTTTTT. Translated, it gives CASTFSRGEKLFF.

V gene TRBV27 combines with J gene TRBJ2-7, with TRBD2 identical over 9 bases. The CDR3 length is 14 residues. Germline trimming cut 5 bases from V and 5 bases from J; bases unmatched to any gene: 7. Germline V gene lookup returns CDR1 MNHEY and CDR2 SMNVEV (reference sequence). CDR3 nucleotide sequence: TGTGCCAGCAGTCCCCGGCGGGGGGGCAACGAGCAGTACTTC. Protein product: CASSPRRGGNEQYF.

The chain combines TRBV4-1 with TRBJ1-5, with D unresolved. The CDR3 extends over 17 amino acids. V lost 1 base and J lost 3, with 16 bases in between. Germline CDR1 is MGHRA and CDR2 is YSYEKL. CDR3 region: CASSQASLGRVNQPQHF. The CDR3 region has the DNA TGCGCCAGCAGCCAAGCTTCCTTGGGAAGGGTCAATCAGCCCCAGCATTTT.

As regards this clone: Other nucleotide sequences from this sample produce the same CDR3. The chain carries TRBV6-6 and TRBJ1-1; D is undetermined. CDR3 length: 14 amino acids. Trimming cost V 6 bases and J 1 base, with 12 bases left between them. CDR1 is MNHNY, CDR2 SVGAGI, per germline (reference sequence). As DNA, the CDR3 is TGTGCCAGCAGGCAACGACCTGAGAACACTGAAGCTTTCTTT. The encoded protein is CASRQRPENTEAFF.

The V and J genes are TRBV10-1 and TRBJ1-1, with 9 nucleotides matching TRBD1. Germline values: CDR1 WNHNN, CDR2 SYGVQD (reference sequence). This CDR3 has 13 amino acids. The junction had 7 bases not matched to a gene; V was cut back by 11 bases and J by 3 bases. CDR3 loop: CAGNRGRDTEAFF. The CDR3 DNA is TGCGCCGGGAACAGGGGGCGCGACACTGAAGCTTTCTTT.

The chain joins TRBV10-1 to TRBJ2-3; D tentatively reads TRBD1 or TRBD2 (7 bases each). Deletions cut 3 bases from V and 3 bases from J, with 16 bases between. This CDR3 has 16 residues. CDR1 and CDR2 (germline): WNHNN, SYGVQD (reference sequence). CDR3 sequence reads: CASSEGTRGGTDTQYF. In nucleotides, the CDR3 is TGCGCCAGCAGTGAAGGGACCAGGGGGGGGACAGATACGCAGTATTTT.

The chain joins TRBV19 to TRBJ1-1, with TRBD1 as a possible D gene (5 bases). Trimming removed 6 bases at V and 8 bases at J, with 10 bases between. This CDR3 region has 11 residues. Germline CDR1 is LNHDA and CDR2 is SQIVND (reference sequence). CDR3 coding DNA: TGTGCCAGTAGGGGGGACGTAGAAGCTTTCTTT. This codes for CASRGDVEAFF.

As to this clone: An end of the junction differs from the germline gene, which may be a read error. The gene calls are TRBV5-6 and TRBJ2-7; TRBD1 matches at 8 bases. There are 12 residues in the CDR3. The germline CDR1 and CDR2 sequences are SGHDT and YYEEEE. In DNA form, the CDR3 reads TGTGCCAGCAGCCCCGGGACAGGACGGACCCCCTTC. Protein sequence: CASSPGTGRTPF.

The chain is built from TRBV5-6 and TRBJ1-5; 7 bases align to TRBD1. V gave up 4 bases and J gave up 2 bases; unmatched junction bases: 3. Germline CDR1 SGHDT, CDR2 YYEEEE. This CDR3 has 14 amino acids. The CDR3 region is CASSKQGGNQPQHF. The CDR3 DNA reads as TGTGCCAGCAGCAAGCAGGGGGGCAATCAGCCCCAGCATTTT.

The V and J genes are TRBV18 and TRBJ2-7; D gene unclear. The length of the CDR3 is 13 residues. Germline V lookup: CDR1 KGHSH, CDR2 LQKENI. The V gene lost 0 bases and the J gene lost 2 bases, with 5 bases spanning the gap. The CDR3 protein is CASSPPTPYEQYF. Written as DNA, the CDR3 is TGTGCCAGCTCACCACCAACCCCCTACGAGCAGTACTTC.

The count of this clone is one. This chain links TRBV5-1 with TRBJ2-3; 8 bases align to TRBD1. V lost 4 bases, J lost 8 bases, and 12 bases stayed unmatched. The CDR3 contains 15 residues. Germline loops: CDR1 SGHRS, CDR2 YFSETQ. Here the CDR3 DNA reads TGCGCCAGCAGCCTCACGACGGGACAGGTTGGTACGCAGTATTTT. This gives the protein CASSLTTGQVGTQYF.

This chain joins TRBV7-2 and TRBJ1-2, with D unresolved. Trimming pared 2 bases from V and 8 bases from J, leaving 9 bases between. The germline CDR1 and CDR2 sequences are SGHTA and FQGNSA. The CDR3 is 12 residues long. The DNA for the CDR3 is TGTGCCAGCAGCTTACTGGGGTGGGGCTACACCTTC. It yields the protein CASSLLGWGYTF. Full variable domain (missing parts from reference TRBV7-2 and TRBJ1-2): GAGVSQSPSNKVTEKGKDVELRCDPISGHTALYWYRQSLGQGLEFLIYFQGNSAPDKSGLPSDRFSAERTGGSVSTLTIQRTQQEDSAVYLCASSLLGWGYTFGSGTRLTVV.

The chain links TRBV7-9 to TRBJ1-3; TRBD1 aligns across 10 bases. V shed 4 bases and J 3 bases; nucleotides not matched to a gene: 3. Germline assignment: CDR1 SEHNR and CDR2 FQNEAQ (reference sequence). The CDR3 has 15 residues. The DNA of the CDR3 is TGTGCCAGCAGCTGGGGACAGGGGCTTGGAAACACCATATATTTT. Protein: CASSWGQGLGNTIYF.

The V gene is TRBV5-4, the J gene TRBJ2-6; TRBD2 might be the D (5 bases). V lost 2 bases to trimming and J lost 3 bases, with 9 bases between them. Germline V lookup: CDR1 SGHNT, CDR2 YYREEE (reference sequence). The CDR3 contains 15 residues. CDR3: CASSLTGNGANVLTF. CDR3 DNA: TGTGCCAGCAGCTTAACGGGGAATGGGGCCAACGTCCTGACTTTC. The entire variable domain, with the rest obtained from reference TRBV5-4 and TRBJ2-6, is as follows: ETGVTQSPTHLIKTRGQQVTLRCSSQSGHNTVSWYQQALGQGPQFIFQYYREEENGRGNFPPRFSGLQFPNYSSELNVNALELDDSALYLCASSLTGNGANVLTFGAGSRLTVL.

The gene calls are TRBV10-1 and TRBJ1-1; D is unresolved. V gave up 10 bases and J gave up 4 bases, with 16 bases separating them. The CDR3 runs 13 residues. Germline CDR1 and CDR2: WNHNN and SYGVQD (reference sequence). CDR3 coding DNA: TGCGCCACCAGAAGGACGGGTTTCACTGAAGCTTTCTTT. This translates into CATRRTGFTEAFF.

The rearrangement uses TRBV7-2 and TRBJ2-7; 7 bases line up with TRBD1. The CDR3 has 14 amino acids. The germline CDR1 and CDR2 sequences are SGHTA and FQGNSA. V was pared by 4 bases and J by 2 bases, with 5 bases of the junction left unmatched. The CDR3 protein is CASSYRQGPYEQYF. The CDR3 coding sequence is TGTGCCAGCAGCTACCGACAGGGACCCTACGAGCAGTACTTC.

The CDR3 here is CSVHPFDRNTGELFF. The DNA for the CDR3 is TGCAGCGTTCATCCGTTCGACAGGAACACCGGGGAGCTGTTTTTT. The chain is built from TRBV29-1 and TRBJ2-2; D may be TRBD1 (5 bases). Germline V CDR1 and CDR2: SQVTM, ANQGSEA. This CDR3 has 15 residues. V lost 5 bases and J 1 base, leaving 14 bases between the germline ends.

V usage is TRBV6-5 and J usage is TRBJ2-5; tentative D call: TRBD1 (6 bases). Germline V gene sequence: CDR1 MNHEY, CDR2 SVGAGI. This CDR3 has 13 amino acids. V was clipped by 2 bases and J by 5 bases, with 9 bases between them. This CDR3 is CASSYPGVETQYF. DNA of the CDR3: TGTGCCAGCAGTTACCCAGGGGTTGAGACCCAGTACTTC.

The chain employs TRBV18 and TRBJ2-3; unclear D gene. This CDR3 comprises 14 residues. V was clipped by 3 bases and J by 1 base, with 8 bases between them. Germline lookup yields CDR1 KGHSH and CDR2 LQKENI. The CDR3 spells CASSPNAGTDTQYF. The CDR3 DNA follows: TGTGCCAGCTCACCTAACGCCGGCACAGATACGCAGTATTTT.

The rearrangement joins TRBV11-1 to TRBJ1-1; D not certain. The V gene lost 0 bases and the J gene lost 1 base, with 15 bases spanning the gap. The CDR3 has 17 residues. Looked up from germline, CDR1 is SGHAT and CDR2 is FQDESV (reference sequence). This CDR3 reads CASSLATIGRRNTEAFF. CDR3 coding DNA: TGTGCCAGCAGCTTAGCTACTATCGGCAGGAGGAACACTGAAGCTTTCTTT.

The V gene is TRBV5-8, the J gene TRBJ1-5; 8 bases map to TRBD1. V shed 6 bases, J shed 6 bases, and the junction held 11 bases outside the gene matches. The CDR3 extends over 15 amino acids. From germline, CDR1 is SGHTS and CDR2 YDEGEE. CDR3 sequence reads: CASTLMGQVAQPQHF. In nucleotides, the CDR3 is TGTGCCAGCACCCTGATGGGACAGGTAGCTCAGCCCCAGCATTTT.

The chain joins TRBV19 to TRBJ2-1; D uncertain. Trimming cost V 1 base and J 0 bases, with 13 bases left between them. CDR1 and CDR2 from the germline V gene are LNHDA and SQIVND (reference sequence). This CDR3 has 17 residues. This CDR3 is CASSIARFSSSYNEQFF. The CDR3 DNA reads TGTGCCAGTAGTATAGCACGCTTTTCTAGCTCCTACAATGAGCAGTTCTTC.

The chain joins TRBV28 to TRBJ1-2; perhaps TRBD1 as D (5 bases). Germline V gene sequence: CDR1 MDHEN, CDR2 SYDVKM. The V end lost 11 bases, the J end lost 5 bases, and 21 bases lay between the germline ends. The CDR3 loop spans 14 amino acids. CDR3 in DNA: TGTGCCGGAGGATCCTCAAGGGGTCCGTATGGCTACACCTTC. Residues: CAGGSSRGPYGYTF.

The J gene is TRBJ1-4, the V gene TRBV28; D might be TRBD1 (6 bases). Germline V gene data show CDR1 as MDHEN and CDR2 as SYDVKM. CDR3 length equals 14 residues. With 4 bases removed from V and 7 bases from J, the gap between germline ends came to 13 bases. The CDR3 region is CASSYRDTGEKLFF. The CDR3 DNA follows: TGTGCCAGCAGTTACCGGGACACCGGTGAAAAACTGTTTTTT.

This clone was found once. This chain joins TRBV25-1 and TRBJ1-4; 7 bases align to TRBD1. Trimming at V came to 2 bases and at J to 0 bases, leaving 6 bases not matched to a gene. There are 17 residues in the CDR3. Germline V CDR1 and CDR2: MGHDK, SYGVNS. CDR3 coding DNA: TGTGCCAGCAGTGAACCCCGACAGGGTCCAACTAATGAAAAACTGTTTTTT. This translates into CASSEPRQGPTNEKLFF.